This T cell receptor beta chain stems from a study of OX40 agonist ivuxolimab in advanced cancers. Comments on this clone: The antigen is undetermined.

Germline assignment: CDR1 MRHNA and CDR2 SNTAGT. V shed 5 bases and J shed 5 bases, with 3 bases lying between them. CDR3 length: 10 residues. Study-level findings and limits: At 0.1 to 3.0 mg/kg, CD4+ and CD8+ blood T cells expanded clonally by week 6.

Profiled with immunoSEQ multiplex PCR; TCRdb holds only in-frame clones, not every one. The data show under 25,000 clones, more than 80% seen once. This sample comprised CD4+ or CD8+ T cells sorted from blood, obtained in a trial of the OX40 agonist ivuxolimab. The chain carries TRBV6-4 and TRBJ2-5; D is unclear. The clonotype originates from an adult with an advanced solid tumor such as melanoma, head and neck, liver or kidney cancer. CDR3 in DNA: TGTGCCAGCAGTAAGGAGACCCAGTACTTC. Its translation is CASSKETQYF.